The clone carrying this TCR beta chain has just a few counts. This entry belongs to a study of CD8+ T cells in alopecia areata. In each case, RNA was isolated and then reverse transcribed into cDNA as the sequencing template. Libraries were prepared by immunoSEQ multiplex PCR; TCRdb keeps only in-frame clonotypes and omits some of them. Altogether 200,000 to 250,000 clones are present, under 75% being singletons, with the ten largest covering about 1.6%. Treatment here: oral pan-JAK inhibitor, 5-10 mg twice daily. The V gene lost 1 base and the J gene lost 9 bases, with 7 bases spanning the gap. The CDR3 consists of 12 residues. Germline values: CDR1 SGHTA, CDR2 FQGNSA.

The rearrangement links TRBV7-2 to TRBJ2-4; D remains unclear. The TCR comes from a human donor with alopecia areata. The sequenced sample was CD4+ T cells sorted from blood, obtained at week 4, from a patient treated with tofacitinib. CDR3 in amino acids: CASSLDGFIQYF. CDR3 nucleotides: TGTGCCAGCAGCTTAGACGGATTCATTCAGTACTTC.